Below are 13 T cell receptor beta chains sequenced from a single sample in a study of glioma-infiltrating T cells. TCR alpha and beta CDR3 regions were amplified from RNA using iRepertoire nested multiplex PCR. Via MiXCR, TCRdb re-called the multiplex PCR reads, giving one row per CDR3 protein. The sample shows around 180,000 distinct CDR3 sequences, around 40% of them seen only once. The sample comprised glioma tissue, nonneoplastic brain tissue, or PBMCs (not recorded which). The receptors come from a human donor with low-grade glioma or glioblastoma, undergoing nonglioma brain surgery, or in good health (not recorded which).

This clonotype was observed at least ten times. The genes are TRBV27 and TRBJ2-1; D may be TRBD2 (6 bases). The V end was cut by 1 base, the J end by 7 bases, with 20 bases between. CDR3 length: 17 amino acids. Germline V gives CDR1 MNHEY, CDR2 SMNVEV (reference sequence). CDR3 loop: CASSLYFRSREANEQFF. The CDR3 nucleotides read TGTGCCAGCAGTTTATACTTCCGGTCTAGGGAGGCGAATGAGCAGTTCTTC.

This clonotype was counted once. A read error is possible here, since a much larger clone lies one base away. The gene calls are TRBV5-1 and TRBJ2-5; D gene unclear. This CDR3 comprises 15 residues. Germline V gives CDR1 SGHRS, CDR2 YFSETQ. The CDR3 sequence: CPSSFSIGNQETQYF. The CDR3 nucleotides read TGCCCCAGCAGCTTTTCGATAGGGAACCAAGAGACCCAGTACTTC.

There are many counts of this clonotype. The V call is TRBV28, the J call TRBJ2-3, with D possibly TRBD2 on 6 matching bases. Trimming shortened V by 6 bases and J by 7 bases, and 14 bases separated the two germline ends. The CDR3 loop spans 13 amino acids. Germline V gene lookup returns CDR1 MDHEN and CDR2 SYDVKM. DNA for the CDR3: TGTGCCAGCAGAAGACTAGATACTCATACGCAGTATTTT. Amino acid sequence: CASRRLDTHTQYF. Full variable domain (missing parts from reference TRBV28 and TRBJ2-3): DVKVTQSSRYLVKRTGEKVFLECVQDMDHENMFWYRQDPGLGLRLIYFSYDVKMKEKGDIPEGYSVSREKKERFSLILESASTNQTSMYLCASRRLDTHTQYFGPGTRLTVL.

The rearrangement links TRBV5-5 to TRBJ1-1; D might be TRBD1 (6 bases). The CDR3 consists of 15 residues. V lost 4 bases and J lost 4, with 17 bases in between. Germline values: CDR1 SGHKS, CDR2 YYEKEE (reference sequence). For the CDR3, the DNA is TGTGCCAGCAGCCCCTACGGCGGCAGGGGCACTGAAGCTTTCTTT. It encodes CASSPYGGRGTEAFF.

In the case of this clonotype: This may be a read error: a much more frequent sequence differs by one nucleotide. V is TRBV11-2 and J is TRBJ2-1; 8 bases agree with TRBD1. This CDR3 spans 14 amino acids. Germline CDR1 reads SGHAT; CDR2 reads FQNNGV. CDR3 DNA sequence: TGTGCCAGCAGCTTCCTCGACAGGGGAAATGAGCAGTCCTTC. Translating it yields CASSFLDRGNEQSF.

This clonotype has a handful of counts. A much larger clone lies one base from this, so it may be a read error. V is TRBV20-1 and J is TRBJ2-3; D uncertain. The CDR3 covers 13 residues. Looked up from germline, CDR1 is DFQATT and CDR2 is SNEGSKA (reference sequence). CDR3 DNA sequence: TGCAGTGATAAGCCATCAGCTGGGGATACGCAGTGTTTT. Translation gives CSDKPSAGDTQCF.

This clonotype appeared many times. J is TRBJ1-1 and V is TRBV28; D remains unclear. CDR1 is MDHEN, CDR2 SYDVKM, per germline. This CDR3 contains 12 residues. The germline V and J ends were trimmed by 5 bases and 6 bases, with 10 bases remaining between them. The CDR3 bases are TGTGCCAGCAGTCGAAGTCATTCTGAAGCTTTCTTT. Translated: CASSRSHSEAFF.

Notes on this clonotype: One base away lies a much larger clone, so this may be a sequencing read error. V gene TRBV28 combines with J gene TRBJ1-1; D is perhaps TRBD1 (6 bases). The V end lost 6 bases, the J end lost 12 bases, and 20 bases lay between the germline ends. Germline assignment: CDR1 MDHEN and CDR2 SYDVKM. This CDR3 region has 13 residues. The CDR3 loop is CASSLAGGRGSFF. CDR3 coding DNA: TGTGCCAGCAGCTTAGCGGGAGGCAGGGGTTCTTTCTTT.

The rearrangement links TRBV12-3 or TRBV12-4 to TRBJ2-1; perhaps TRBD2 as D (5 bases). CDR3 length: 12 amino acids. V was shortened by 6 bases and J by 10 bases, with 13 bases between the two germline ends. The CDR3 DNA reads TGTGCCAGCAGCCCTAACGGGAAGGAGCAGTTCTTC. This encodes CASSPNGKEQFF.

Remarks on this clonotype: It may be a read error: a sequence one base away is much more abundant. The chain carries TRBV20-1 and TRBJ2-7; TRBD2 agrees at 12 bases. After removal of 5 bases from V and 10 bases from J, the junction contained 15 bases not matched to a gene. This CDR3 is built from 15 residues. In germline, CDR1 is DFQATT, CDR2 SNEGSKA (reference sequence). The CDR3: CSAFDSTSGRPSQYF. CDR3 coding DNA: TGCAGTGCTTTCGATTCGACTAGCGGGAGACCCAGTCAGTACTTC.

This clonotype was counted a few times. Given a much more abundant clone one base away, this may be a read error. V gene TRBV28 combines with J gene TRBJ1-5; a weak D match, TRBD1 (5 bases). Per germline, CDR1 MDHEN and CDR2 SYDVKM. V was trimmed by 4 bases and J by 5 bases, leaving 15 bases between them. There are 15 residues in the CDR3. The CDR3 sequence: CASSSGHGGYQPQHF. As DNA, the CDR3 is TGTGCCAGCAGTTCCGGACATGGTGGTTATCAGCCCCAGCATTTT.

This rearrangement joins TRBV2 to TRBJ2-3; no clear D. Germline CDR1 and CDR2: SNHLY and FYNNEI. The CDR3 has 11 residues. V lost 6 bases and J lost 6, with 7 bases in between. The CDR3 DNA sequence: TGTGCCAGCAGCGAAATTGATACGCAGTATTTT. Amino acid sequence: CASSEIDTQYF.

Notes on this clonotype: Since a much larger clone is just one base distant, this may be a read error. This chain uses TRBV7-2 with TRBJ1-2; no clear D. Germline V gene data show CDR1 as SGHTA and CDR2 as FQGNSA. CDR3 length: 12 amino acids. The CDR3 is CASILDTESYTF. The DNA of the CDR3 is TGTGCCAGCATCTTAGATACGGAGAGCTACACCTTC.